This is a list of T cell receptor beta chains from one sample in a study of cytomegalovirus exposure and HLA in healthy donors. Assay used: immunoSEQ multiplex PCR; TCRdb lists only in-frame clones, some missing. The sample gives approximately 130,000 clones, approximately 85% of which show up once; roughly 6.7% is in the top ten. Sequenced material: PBMCs. These receptor sequences come from a woman under 40 in good health and CMV-seropositive. Both conserved end residues are part of each CDR3. Fields, in order: CDR3 protein, CDR3 DNA, J gene, D gene, V gene. A D gene is named only where the DNA matches it firmly.

CDR3: CASSLELGGYGYTF; DNA: TGCGCCAGCAGCTTGGAACTAGGAGGCTATGGCTACACCTTC; J: TRBJ1-2; D: .; V: TRBV5-1
CDR3: CASSLFSREQYF; DNA: TGTGCCAGCAGCTTATTCAGTAGGGAGCAGTACTTC; J: TRBJ2-5; D: .; V: TRBV7-2
CDR3: CPSSQSLGLAGGPAEQYF; DNA: TGTCCCAGCAGCCAATCCCTCGGACTAGCGGGAGGGCCTGCCGAGCAGTACTTC; J: TRBJ2-7; D: TRBD2; V: TRBV7-3
CDR3: CASVGTAAGYTF; DNA: TGTGCCAGCGTCGGGACAGCGGCTGGCTACACCTTC; J: TRBJ1-2; D: TRBD1; V: TRBV6-1
CDR3: CASSLSGSSYPADTQYF; DNA: TGTGCCAGCAGCCTTAGCGGGAGCTCCTACCCCGCAGATACGCAGTATTTT; J: TRBJ2-3; D: TRBD2; V: TRBV7-9
CDR3: CAISGSGGTHEQYF; DNA: TGTGCCATCAGTGGAAGCGGGGGGACCCACGAGCAGTACTTC; J: TRBJ2-7; D: TRBD2; V: TRBV10-3
CDR3: CATATQGGYHNEQFF; DNA: TGTGCCACCGCCACACAGGGAGGGTACCACAATGAGCAGTTCTTC; J: TRBJ2-1; D: .; V: TRBV10-3
CDR3: CAIRGTENYGYTF; DNA: TGTGCCATCAGGGGGACAGAGAACTATGGCTACACCTTC; J: TRBJ1-2; D: TRBD1; V: TRBV10-3
CDR3: CASSSGTGQQF; DNA: TGTGCCAGCAGTTCCGGGACGGGACAACAGTTC; J: TRBJ1-2; D: .; V: TRBV6-5
CDR3: CASSPRDRVYIQYF; DNA: TGTGCCAGCAGCCCCCGGGACAGGGTATACATTCAGTACTTC; J: TRBJ2-4; D: TRBD1; V: TRBV7-9